The 15 T cell receptor beta chains below come from one sample, sequenced in a study of beta chain features in type 1 diabetes. All of the isolated RNA was reverse transcribed, so expressed TCRB transcripts were sequenced. Libraries were prepared by immunoSEQ multiplex PCR; TCRdb keeps only in-frame clonotypes and omits some of them. The table records under 300,000 clones, less than 35% of them present only once. Sequencing was done on a sample of central memory CD4+ T cells from blood. These TCRs come from a man aged 25-45 years in good health.

The J gene is TRBJ2-1, the V gene TRBV2, with D perhaps TRBD2 (5 bases). In germline, CDR1 is SNHLY, CDR2 FYNNEI. V dropped 1 base and J dropped 3 bases, with 7 bases sitting between them. The length of the CDR3 is 14 residues. The CDR3 nucleotides read TGTGCCAGCAGTGAAGAGCGGAACTACAATGAGCAGTTCTTC. It encodes CASSEERNYNEQFF.

V and J are TRBV30 and TRBJ2-7; 8 bases are shared with TRBD2. CDR1 GTSNPN and CDR2 SVGIG come from the germline V gene (reference sequence). The V segment lost 0 bases and the J segment 13 bases; nucleotides outside the gene matches: 11. The CDR3 is made up of 13 amino acids. The CDR3 protein is CAWSVAGGPSFYF. The CDR3 DNA follows: TGTGCCTGGAGTGTGGCGGGGGGCCCAAGCTTTTACTTC.

This clone was counted only a few times. The V call is TRBV9, the J call TRBJ2-3, with D possibly being TRBD1 or TRBD2 (5 bases each). Germline V gene data show CDR1 as SGDLS and CDR2 as YYNGEE. There are 14 residues in the CDR3. V shed 4 bases and J shed 1 base, with 10 bases lying between them. The CDR3, as DNA: TGTGCCAGCAGCTTCTCGGGGCGCACAGATACGCAGTATTTT. Translating it yields CASSFSGRTDTQYF. The whole variable domain, filled in from reference TRBV9 and TRBJ2-3, reads DSGVTQTPKHLITATGQRVTLRCSPRSGDLSVYWYQQSLDQGLQFLIQYYNGEERAKGNILERFSAQQFPDLHSELNLSSLELGDSALYFCASSFSGRTDTQYFGPGTRLTVL.

This clone was counted only a few times. This chain connects TRBV28 to TRBJ2-7; D gene uncertain. V lost 8 bases, J lost 5 bases, and 19 bases lay in between. CDR3 length: 14 residues. CDR1 MDHEN and CDR2 SYDVKM come from the germline V gene. The CDR3 DNA reads as TGTGCCAGCGGTTACACACCCCGCATGGACGAGCAGTACTTC. Translated, it gives CASGYTPRMDEQYF.

Only a few counts were recorded for this clone. The chain has TRBV28 and TRBJ1-3; D is uncertain. The CDR3 runs 11 residues. Looked up from germline, CDR1 is MDHEN and CDR2 is SYDVKM. The CDR3 is CGGSSGNTIYF. The CDR3 nucleotides read TGTGGCGGCTCCTCTGGAAACACCATATATTTT.

This clone was counted ten times or more. The chain couples TRBV5-1 to TRBJ2-7; TRBD2 agrees at 7 bases. V lost 0 bases and J lost 5; bases outside the gene matches: 5. This CDR3 has 14 amino acids. CDR1 and CDR2 (germline): SGHRS, YFSETQ. The DNA of the CDR3 is TGCGCCAGCAGCTTGGAAGCGGGAAGGGACGAGCAGTACTTC. It translates to CASSLEAGRDEQYF.

This clone was detected only a few times. This sequence joins TRBV29-1 and TRBJ2-3, with a possible D match to TRBD1 (5 bases). The CDR3 totals 11 residues. Trimming pared 3 bases from V and 12 bases from J, leaving 13 bases between. Germline V gives CDR1 SQVTM, CDR2 ANQGSEA. The CDR3 here is CSVDRELPQYF. The CDR3 DNA reads TGCAGCGTTGACAGGGAACTGCCCCAGTATTTT.

The chain couples TRBV19 to TRBJ2-1, with 8 bases fitting TRBD2. The CDR3 is 16 residues long. V shed 4 bases and J 6 bases; nucleotides not matched to a gene: 11. Germline-derived CDR1 and CDR2 are LNHDA and SQIVND (reference sequence). CDR3 sequence (DNA): TGTGCCAGTAGTAAGGTCGGAGCGGGAGAATCCAATGAGCAGTTCTTC. It yields the protein CASSKVGAGESNEQFF. Looking up the rest from reference TRBV19 and TRBJ2-1 gives the full variable domain: DGGITQSPKYLFRKEGQNVTLSCEQNLNHDAMYWYRQDPGQGLRLIYYSQIVNDFQKGDIAEGYSVSREKKESFPLTVTSAQKNPTAFYLCASSKVGAGESNEQFFGPGTRLTVL.

The CDR3: CASSLGTGGNQPQHF. In DNA, the CDR3 is TGCGCCAGCAGCCTGGGGACAGGGGGCAATCAGCCCCAGCATTTT. The chain recombines TRBV5-1 with TRBJ1-5; 10 nucleotides align to TRBD1. With 4 bases clipped from V and 2 bases from J, the junction kept 3 bases outside the gene matches. Germline V gene sequence: CDR1 SGHRS, CDR2 YFSETQ. This CDR3 comprises 15 residues.

This chain links TRBV11-2 with TRBJ1-5, with D possibly being TRBD1 (5 bases). The length of the CDR3 is 15 residues. Per the germline V gene, CDR1 is SGHAT and CDR2 is FQNNGV. The germline V and J ends were trimmed by 5 bases and 4 bases, with 15 bases remaining between them. CDR3 coding DNA: TGTGCCAGCAGCGAGCCCGGGGCCGCGAATCAGCCCCAGCATTTT. Protein sequence: CASSEPGAANQPQHF. Full variable domain (outside the CDR3, taken from reference TRBV11-2 and TRBJ1-5): EAGVAQSPRYKIIEKRQSVAFWCNPISGHATLYWYQQILGQGPKLLIQFQNNGVVDDSQLPKDRFSAERLKGVDSTLKIQPAKLEDSAVYLCASSEPGAANQPQHFGDGTRLSIL.

This clone was found many times. The chain links TRBV10-1 to TRBJ2-1, with unresolved D. The CDR3 is 15 residues long. Trimming pared 3 bases from V and 7 bases from J, leaving 16 bases between. Germline V gene lookup returns CDR1 WNHNN and CDR2 SYGVQD (reference sequence). CDR3 in DNA: TGCGCCAGCAGTGATCCAGCAAAAGTCCCGAATGAGCAGTTCTTC. Protein product: CASSDPAKVPNEQFF.

This clone has only a few counts. The genes are TRBV5-4 and TRBJ2-1; possible D gene TRBD2, 5 bases. The CDR3 length is 11 residues. Trimming took off 4 bases at V and 14 bases at J, with 13 bases between the two ends. CDR1 is SGHNT, CDR2 YYREEE, per germline (reference sequence). CDR3 in amino acids: CASSNYLGEFF. The CDR3 coding sequence is TGTGCCAGCAGCAATTATCTCGGGGAGTTCTTC.

This chain connects TRBV28 to TRBJ2-2; no clear D gene. Per germline, CDR1 MDHEN and CDR2 SYDVKM. This CDR3 has 14 residues. V lost 6 bases to trimming and J lost 4 bases, with 12 bases between them. The CDR3 loop reads CASSYYRATGELFF. The CDR3 nucleotides read TGTGCCAGCAGCTACTACCGGGCCACCGGGGAGCTGTTTTTT. The variable domain in full, completed from reference TRBV28 and TRBJ2-2, reads DVKVTQSSRYLVKRTGEKVFLECVQDMDHENMFWYRQDPGLGLRLIYFSYDVKMKEKGDIPEGYSVSREKKERFSLILESASTNQTSMYLCASSYYRATGELFFGEGSRLTVL.

The V and J genes are TRBV28 and TRBJ2-1; TRBD2 matches at 9 bases. The CDR3 totals 15 residues. Germline lookup yields CDR1 MDHEN and CDR2 SYDVKM. V shed 3 bases and J 3 bases; nucleotides not matched to a gene: 3. DNA of the CDR3: TGTGCCAGCAGTTTGACTAGCGGAAACTACAATGAGCAGTTCTTC. Residues: CASSLTSGNYNEQFF.

The chain has TRBV19 and TRBJ2-7, with no clear D. Between the trimmed V and J ends, which lost 5 bases and 5 bases, there was a span of 19 bases. The germline CDR1 and CDR2 sequences are LNHDA and SQIVND (reference sequence). This CDR3 contains 15 residues. CDR3 nucleotide sequence: TGTGCCAGTAGTCCCAAGCTGGGGATTTACGACGAGCAGTACTTC. Protein product: CASSPKLGIYDEQYF.